This T cell receptor beta chain is drawn from a study of blood T cells in healthy people across ages. Study-level results: Per million T cells, TCR beta diversity dropped about linearly as age rose.

Alongside a J-beta primer mix, a sample-barcoded 5' primer served in a second PCR lasting about 7 to 12 cycles. Using its own MiXCR run on the 5' RACE reads, TCRdb lists one record per CDR3 protein. The sample holds about 830,000 distinct CDR3 sequences, 58% seen once. The CDR3 covers 16 residues. V was pared by 0 bases and J by 5 bases, with 8 bases of the junction left unmatched. Germline V lookup: CDR1 SGHRS, CDR2 YFSETQ. Note on this clonotype: Its antigen remains unidentified.

This sequence was found in a young man in good health. Specimen: blood. J is TRBJ2-1 and V is TRBV5-1, with 7 bases aligning to TRBD2. CDR3 protein: CASSLGTRLTHNEQFF. CDR3 in DNA: TGCGCCAGCAGCTTGGGGACTAGGCTTACCCACAATGAGCAGTTCTTC. Filled out from reference TRBV5-1 and TRBJ2-1, the complete variable domain reads KAGVTQTPRYLIKTRGQQVTLSCSPISGHRSVSWYQQTPGQGLQFLFEYFSETQRNKGNFPGRFSGRQFSNSRSEMNVSTLELGDSALYLCASSLGTRLTHNEQFFGPGTRLTVL.